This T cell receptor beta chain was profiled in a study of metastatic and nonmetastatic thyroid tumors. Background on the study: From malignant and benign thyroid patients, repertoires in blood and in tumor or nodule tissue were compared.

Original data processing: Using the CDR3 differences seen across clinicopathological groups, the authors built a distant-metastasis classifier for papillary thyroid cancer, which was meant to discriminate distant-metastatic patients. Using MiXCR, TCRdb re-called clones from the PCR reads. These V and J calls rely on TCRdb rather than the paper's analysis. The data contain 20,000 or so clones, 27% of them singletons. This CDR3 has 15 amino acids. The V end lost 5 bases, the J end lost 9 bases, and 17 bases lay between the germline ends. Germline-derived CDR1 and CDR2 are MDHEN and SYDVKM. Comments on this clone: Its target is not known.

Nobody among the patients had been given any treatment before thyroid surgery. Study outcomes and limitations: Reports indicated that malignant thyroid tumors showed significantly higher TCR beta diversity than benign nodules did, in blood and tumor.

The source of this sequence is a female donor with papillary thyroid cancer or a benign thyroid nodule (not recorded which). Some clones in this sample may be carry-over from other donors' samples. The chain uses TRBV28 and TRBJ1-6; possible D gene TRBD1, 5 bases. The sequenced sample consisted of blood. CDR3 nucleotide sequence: TGTGCCAGCAGTGTGGGGCGGTTGGGGGTTTCACCCCTCCACTTT. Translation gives CASSVGRLGVSPLHF.